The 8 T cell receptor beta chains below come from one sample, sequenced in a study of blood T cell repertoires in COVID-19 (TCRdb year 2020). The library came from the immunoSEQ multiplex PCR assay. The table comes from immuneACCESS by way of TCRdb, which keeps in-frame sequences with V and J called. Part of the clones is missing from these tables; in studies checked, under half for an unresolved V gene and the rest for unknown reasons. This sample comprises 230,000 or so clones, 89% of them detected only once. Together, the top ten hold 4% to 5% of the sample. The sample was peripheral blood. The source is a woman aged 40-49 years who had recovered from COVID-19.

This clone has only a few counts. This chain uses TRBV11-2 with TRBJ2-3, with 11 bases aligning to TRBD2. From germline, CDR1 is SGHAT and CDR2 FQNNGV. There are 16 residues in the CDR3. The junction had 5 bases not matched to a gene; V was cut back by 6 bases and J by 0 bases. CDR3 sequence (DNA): TGTGCCAGCAGTTCGACTAGCGGGACTAGCACAGATACGCAGTATTTT. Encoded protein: CASSSTSGTSTDTQYF. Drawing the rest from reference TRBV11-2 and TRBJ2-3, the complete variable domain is EAGVAQSPRYKIIEKRQSVAFWCNPISGHATLYWYQQILGQGPKLLIQFQNNGVVDDSQLPKDRFSAERLKGVDSTLKIQPAKLEDSAVYLCASSSTSGTSTDTQYFGPGTRLTVL.

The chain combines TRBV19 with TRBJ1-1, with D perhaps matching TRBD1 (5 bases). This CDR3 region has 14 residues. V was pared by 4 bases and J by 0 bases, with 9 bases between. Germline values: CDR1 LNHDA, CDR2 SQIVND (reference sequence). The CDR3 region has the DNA TGTGCCAGTAGTAAGACAGCCATGAACACTGAAGCTTTCTTT. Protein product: CASSKTAMNTEAFF.

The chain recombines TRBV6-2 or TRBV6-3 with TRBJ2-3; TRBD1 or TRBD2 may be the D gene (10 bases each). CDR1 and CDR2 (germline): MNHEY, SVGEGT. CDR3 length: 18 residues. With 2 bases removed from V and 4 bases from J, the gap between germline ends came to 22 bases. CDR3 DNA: TGTGCCAGCAGTTACGACAGGGGGCCTAGCGGGAGTTCAGATACGCAGTATTTT. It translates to CASSYDRGPSGSSDTQYF.

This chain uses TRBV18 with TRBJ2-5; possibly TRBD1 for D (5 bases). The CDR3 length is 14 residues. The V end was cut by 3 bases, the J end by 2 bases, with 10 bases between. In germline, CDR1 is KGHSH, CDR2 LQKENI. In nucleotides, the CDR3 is TGTGCCAGCTCACCGGGGCAGGCTCAAGAGACCCAGTACTTC. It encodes CASSPGQAQETQYF.

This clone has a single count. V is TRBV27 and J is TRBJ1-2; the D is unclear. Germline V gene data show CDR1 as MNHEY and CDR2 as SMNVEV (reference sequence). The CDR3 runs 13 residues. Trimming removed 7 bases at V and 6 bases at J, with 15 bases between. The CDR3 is CASTTRGKDGYTF. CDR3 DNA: TGTGCCAGCACTACCCGCGGGAAGGATGGCTACACCTTC.

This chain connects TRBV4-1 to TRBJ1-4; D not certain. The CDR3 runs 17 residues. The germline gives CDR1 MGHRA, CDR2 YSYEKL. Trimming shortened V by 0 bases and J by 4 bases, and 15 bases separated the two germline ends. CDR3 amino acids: CASSQDGRGRSNEKLFF. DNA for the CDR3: TGCGCCAGCAGCCAAGATGGAAGAGGGCGAAGTAATGAAAAACTGTTTTTT.

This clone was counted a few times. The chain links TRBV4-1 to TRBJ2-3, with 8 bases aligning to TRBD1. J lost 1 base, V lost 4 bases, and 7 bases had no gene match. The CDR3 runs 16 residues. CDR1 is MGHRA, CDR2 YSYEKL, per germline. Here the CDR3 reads CASSRGGTGRTDTQYF. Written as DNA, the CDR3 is TGCGCCAGCAGCCGTGGGGGGACAGGACGCACAGATACGCAGTATTTT.

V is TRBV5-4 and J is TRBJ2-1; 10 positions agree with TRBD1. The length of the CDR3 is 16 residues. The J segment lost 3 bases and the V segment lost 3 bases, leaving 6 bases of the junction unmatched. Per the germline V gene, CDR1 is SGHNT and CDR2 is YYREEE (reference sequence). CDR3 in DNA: TGTGCCAGCAGCTCCCCCGGGGACAGGGGCTACAATGAGCAGTTCTTC. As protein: CASSSPGDRGYNEQFF.